This T cell receptor beta chain was retrieved from a study of blood T cell repertoires in COVID-19. On the study more broadly: Italy, Spain and the United States were the sources of the convalescent and acute COVID-19 samples. The analysed material was cDNA or gDNA that came from T cells, B-cell-depleted T cells, or PBMCs.

Per the authors' pipeline: Amplification of reference gene primers was used by the study to estimate nucleated cell counts. Profiled with immunoSEQ multiplex PCR; TCRdb holds only in-frame clones, not every one. V, J and clone size derive from that table, while D and trimming were established from the DNA sequence. The data contain some 160,000 clones, roughly four fifths of them singletons. Trimming took 1 base from V and 9 from J, leaving 15 bases between them. CDR1 is SEHNR, CDR2 FQNEAQ, per germline (reference sequence). This CDR3 is 14 amino acids long. This TCR came from a man between 65 and 85 years old who had recovered from COVID-19. The chain is built from TRBV7-9 and TRBJ2-5; D might be TRBD1 (6 bases). Sequenced: peripheral blood. The CDR3 DNA sequence: TGTGCCAGCAGCTTAGAACAGGGTCCCATGGCCCAGTACTTC. Protein: CASSLEQGPMAQYF.